The 26 T cell receptor beta chains listed next were all sequenced from one sample in a study of T cell responses to AZD1222 COVID-19 vaccine. The assay was immunoSEQ multiplex PCR, and TCRdb's table has in-frame clones only and misses some. The table lists about 140,000 clones, roughly 87% of them singletons. Sequenced material: peripheral blood, taken 28 days after the second AZD1222 dose. Receptors originate from an adult who received the AZD1222 COVID-19 vaccine.

V usage is TRBV5-4 and J usage is TRBJ1-1; maybe TRBD1 (6 bases). From germline, CDR1 is SGHNT and CDR2 YYREEE (reference sequence). V was cut by 1 base and J by 7 bases, with 11 bases left in between. CDR3 length equals 13 residues. The CDR3 DNA is TGTGCCAGCAGCTTGAAGGGGGTTAGTGAAGCTTTCTTT. Translated, it gives CASSLKGVSEAFF.

This clone was seen only once. The J gene is TRBJ2-7, the V gene TRBV27; TRBD2 agrees at 8 bases. V was pared by 6 bases and J by 5 bases, with 6 bases of the junction left unmatched. CDR1 is MNHEY, CDR2 SMNVEV, per germline (reference sequence). This CDR3 has 13 residues. The CDR3 DNA sequence: TGTGCCAGCAGCACAGCGGGAGCTAACGAGCAGTACTTC. The encoded protein is CASSTAGANEQYF.

This clone was recorded a few times. The chain employs TRBV2 and TRBJ1-2; no clear D gene. CDR1 is SNHLY and CDR2 is FYNNEI in the germline V gene. V lost 3 bases, J lost 3 bases, and 14 bases lay in between. CDR3 size: 15 residues. CDR3 residues: CASSDSGFGDYGYTF. The DNA of the CDR3 is TGTGCCAGCAGTGATTCGGGGTTCGGCGACTATGGCTACACCTTC.

The chain carries TRBV30 and TRBJ1-1; D is ambiguous. Per germline, CDR1 GTSNPN and CDR2 SVGIG (reference sequence). The CDR3 consists of 13 residues. V lost 3 bases, J lost 3 bases, and 11 bases lay in between. The CDR3 loop is CAWRIGFHTEAFF. The CDR3 DNA sequence: TGTGCCTGGAGAATAGGGTTTCACACTGAAGCTTTCTTT.

This chain connects TRBV3-1 (or the pseudogene TRBV3-2) to TRBJ2-2; no clear D. The CDR3 runs 13 residues. Germline V CDR1 and CDR2: LGHDT, YNNKEL (reference sequence). V lost 3 bases to trimming and J lost 8 bases, with 10 bases between them. CDR3 protein: CASSQQVKGELFF. DNA for the CDR3: TGTGCCAGCAGCCAGCAGGTGAAGGGGGAGCTGTTTTTT.

The chain links TRBV4-1 to TRBJ2-7; D is ambiguous. CDR1 and CDR2 from the germline V gene are MGHRA and YSYEKL. Trimming removed 2 bases from V and 2 bases from J, with 13 bases in between. The CDR3 has 15 residues. Here the CDR3 DNA reads TGCGCCAGCAGCCAATTGGCGGACGGTCCCTACGAGCAGTACTTC. Its protein is CASSQLADGPYEQYF.

This clone was seen ten or more times. V and J are TRBV3-1 (or the pseudogene TRBV3-2) and TRBJ1-1; the D is unclear. V was shortened by 0 bases and J by 8 bases, with 7 bases between the two germline ends. The germline V gene encodes CDR1 LGHDT and CDR2 YNNKEL (reference sequence). This CDR3 region has 12 residues. Written as DNA, the CDR3 is TGTGCCAGCAGCCAAGAAGGACGGGAAGCTTTCTTT. This gives the protein CASSQEGREAFF.

This sequence joins TRBV13 and TRBJ2-1; TRBD2 might be the D (5 bases). Trimming removed 5 bases from V and 7 bases from J, with 15 bases in between. CDR3 size: 14 residues. Germline V gene sequence: CDR1 PRHDT, CDR2 FYEKMQ (reference sequence). CDR3 sequence reads: CASSSPGRRNEQFF. CDR3 in DNA: TGTGCCAGCAGCAGCCCGGGGAGAAGGAATGAGCAGTTCTTC.

The chain carries TRBV2 and TRBJ1-4; D is undetermined. V dropped 3 bases and J dropped 2 bases, with 4 bases sitting between them. Germline V gene lookup returns CDR1 SNHLY and CDR2 FYNNEI. This CDR3 contains 13 residues. This CDR3 reads CASSDSTNEKLFF. The CDR3, as DNA: TGTGCCAGCAGTGACAGCACTAATGAAAAACTGTTTTTT.

The chain employs TRBV9 and TRBJ2-3; 12 bases match TRBD2. Germline-derived CDR1 and CDR2 are SGDLS and YYNGEE. The CDR3 sequence is 17 residues long. The junction had 12 bases not matched to a gene; V was cut back by 4 bases and J by 6 bases. CDR3 coding DNA: TGTGCCAGCAGCCATTCACTAGCGGGAGGATATTCCGATACGCAGTATTTT. Its translation: CASSHSLAGGYSDTQYF.

V gene TRBV4-1 combines with J gene TRBJ2-1; tentative D call: TRBD1 (10 bases). V lost 2 bases, J lost 6 bases, and 32 bases lay in between. Germline lookup yields CDR1 MGHRA and CDR2 YSYEKL. The CDR3 loop spans 21 amino acids. Written as DNA, the CDR3 is TGCGCCAGCAGCCAACTAATCGGGACAGGGGATGGTAGCGGGAGAAGCAATGAGCAGTTCTTC. Protein sequence: CASSQLIGTGDGSGRSNEQFF.

This chain joins TRBV9 and TRBJ1-5, with TRBD1 identical over 7 bases. The CDR3 consists of 14 residues. V dropped 2 bases and J dropped 5; count of bases not matched to a gene: 4. The germline V gene encodes CDR1 SGDLS and CDR2 YYNGEE. DNA for the CDR3: TGTGCCAGCAGCGTTGGGGGGACAGATCAGCCCCAGCATTTT. This codes for CASSVGGTDQPQHF.

The chain employs TRBV10-3 and TRBJ2-5; 7 bases are shared with TRBD2. The length of the CDR3 is 17 residues. V shed 4 bases and J 0 bases; nucleotides not matched to a gene: 11. The germline CDR1 and CDR2 sequences are ENHRY and SYGVKD. DNA for the CDR3: TGTGCCATCAGTGGGGAGGGGCTAGCAGAGTACCAAGAGACCCAGTACTTC. Amino acids: CAISGEGLAEYQETQYF.

The chain uses TRBV7-9 and TRBJ2-6; D is unresolved. The CDR3 runs to 15 residues. In germline, CDR1 is SEHNR, CDR2 FQNEAQ (reference sequence). Trimming removed 5 bases at V and 2 bases at J, with 10 bases between. CDR3 loop: CASSLLEAGANVLTF. Written as DNA, the CDR3 is TGTGCCAGCAGCCTCTTGGAAGCTGGGGCCAACGTCCTGACTTTC.

This clone has a handful of counts. This chain links TRBV15 with TRBJ2-1; 7 positions agree with TRBD2. Germline values: CDR1 LNHNV, CDR2 YYDKDF (reference sequence). The V gene end was trimmed by 2 bases and the J gene end by 7 bases; junction bases not matched to a gene: 8. The CDR3 sequence is 15 residues long. CDR3 residues: CATSRLLPGGNEQFF. The CDR3 bases are TGTGCCACCAGCAGACTCCTCCCGGGGGGTAATGAGCAGTTCTTC.

The J gene is TRBJ2-1, the V gene TRBV4-3; D is possibly TRBD2 (6 bases). This CDR3 is built from 18 residues. V was clipped by 0 bases and J by 0 bases, with 15 bases between them. Germline V gives CDR1 LGHNA, CDR2 YSLEER. CDR3 sequence: CASSQDRLSGSSYNEQFF. The CDR3 nucleotides read TGCGCCAGCAGCCAAGATAGACTAAGCGGGTCCTCCTACAATGAGCAGTTCTTC.

This chain links TRBV6-5 with TRBJ1-1, with 8 bases matching TRBD1. The CDR3 sequence is 15 residues long. J gave up 5 bases and V 7 bases, and 12 bases lay outside the gene matches. Germline CDR1 is MNHEY and CDR2 is SVGAGI. CDR3 in DNA: TGTGCCAGCAAGGTCGCAGGGGGCTTAGAAACTGAAGCTTTCTTT. Protein product: CASKVAGGLETEAFF.

The rearrangement links TRBV6-5 to TRBJ2-7; D may be TRBD1 (5 bases). Trimming removed 0 bases from V and 4 bases from J, with 13 bases in between. This CDR3 has 15 amino acids. Per germline, CDR1 MNHEY and CDR2 SVGAGI. The CDR3 nucleotides read TGTGCCAGCAGTTACTCATGGCAGGGATCTTACGAGCAGTACTTC. Its translation: CASSYSWQGSYEQYF.

The rearrangement joins TRBV7-9 to TRBJ2-7, with D hard to call. Trimming pared 4 bases from V and 0 bases from J, leaving 10 bases between. The CDR3 spans 14 residues. Germline V gene sequence: CDR1 SEHNR, CDR2 FQNEAQ (reference sequence). As DNA, the CDR3 is TGTGCCAGCAGCTCCCCGCGAAGCTCCTACGAGCAGTACTTC. Translation gives CASSSPRSSYEQYF.

The chain recombines TRBV7-9 with TRBJ2-2; D is ambiguous. Per germline, CDR1 SEHNR and CDR2 FQNEAQ (reference sequence). V lost 5 bases to trimming and J lost 2 bases, with 6 bases between them. CDR3 length: 13 residues. The DNA for the CDR3 is TGTGCCAGCAGCACCCCAAACACCGGGGAGCTGTTTTTT. The encoded protein is CASSTPNTGELFF.

This rearrangement joins TRBV4-3 to TRBJ2-5; D tentatively reads TRBD1 or TRBD2 (5 bases each). Per the germline V gene, CDR1 is LGHNA and CDR2 is YSLEER. The CDR3 loop spans 15 amino acids. V lost 3 bases to trimming and J lost 5 bases, with 16 bases between them. CDR3 nucleotide sequence: TGCGCCAGCAGCCAGAGACAGAGGGTATGGGAGACCCAGTACTTC. This encodes CASSQRQRVWETQYF.

V and J are TRBV7-6 and TRBJ2-5, with 8 bases fitting TRBD2. The CDR3 has 14 amino acids. Germline CDR1 SGHVS, CDR2 FNYEAQ. V lost 5 bases, J lost 4 bases, and 6 bases stayed unmatched. The CDR3 loop reads CASSHRTSLETQYF. As DNA, the CDR3 is TGTGCCAGCAGCCACAGGACTAGCCTAGAGACCCAGTACTTC.

The chain recombines TRBV7-2 with TRBJ2-5; D might be TRBD1 or TRBD2, each matching 5 bases. V dropped 5 bases and J dropped 5 bases, with 18 bases sitting between them. The CDR3 is 15 amino acids. CDR1 is SGHTA and CDR2 is FQGNSA in the germline V gene. The DNA for the CDR3 is TGTGCCAGCAGCGTATGGGGGTCGGCAAGGGAGACCCAGTACTTC. Its protein is CASSVWGSARETQYF.

The rearrangement joins TRBV25-1 to TRBJ1-5, with 9 bases aligning to TRBD1. Losses at the gene ends were 5 bases for V and 2 bases for J; bases not matched to a gene: 4. The CDR3 sequence is 15 residues long. Per germline, CDR1 MGHDK and CDR2 SYGVNS. The CDR3 bases are TGTGCCAGCAGTAACACAGGGGGCGGCAATCAGCCCCAGCATTTT. Translating gives CASSNTGGGNQPQHF.

This chain joins TRBV25-1 and TRBJ1-4; D remains unclear. V was shortened by 2 bases and J by 0 bases, with 16 bases between the two germline ends. This CDR3 comprises 18 residues. Germline-derived CDR1 and CDR2 are MGHDK and SYGVNS. Here the CDR3 DNA reads TGTGCCAGCAGTGAAGCCCCCGGGGTGTCGACAACTAATGAAAAACTGTTTTTT. It is translated as CASSEAPGVSTTNEKLFF.

The CDR3 loop is CASSQVPNEKLFF. CDR3 bases: TGCGCCAGCAGCCAGGTACCTAATGAAAAACTGTTTTTT. The V gene is TRBV4-1, the J gene TRBJ1-4, with D unclear. This CDR3 comprises 13 residues. Per the germline V gene, CDR1 is MGHRA and CDR2 is YSYEKL. Trimming removed 3 bases at V and 3 bases at J, with 5 bases between.